The 4 T cell receptor beta chains listed next were all sequenced from one sample in a study of T cell responses to AZD1222 COVID-19 vaccine (dated by TCRdb to the early 2020s). Library preparation employed the immunoSEQ multiplex PCR assay. Held by TCRdb, this immuneACCESS table contains in-frame sequences only and omits some clones. Under half of the omission traces to an unresolved V gene where checked; the cause of the rest is unknown. A total of approximately 150,000 clones appear in this sample, around 94% of them only once. The ten largest make up roughly 5.6% of the sample. This specimen's time point label, interpreted: about 28 days (+/-7) after the second vaccine dose. This material consisted of peripheral blood, taken 28 days after the second AZD1222 dose. All receptors derive from an adult who received the AZD1222 COVID-19 vaccine.

This sequence joins TRBV19 and TRBJ2-7, with a possible D match to TRBD2 (6 bases). V dropped 6 bases and J dropped 3 bases, with 12 bases sitting between them. Germline lookup yields CDR1 LNHDA and CDR2 SQIVND (reference sequence). The CDR3 covers 13 residues. The CDR3 loop reads CASRLGGNYEQYF. DNA of the CDR3: TGTGCCAGTAGACTAGGAGGGAACTACGAGCAGTACTTC.

V is TRBV27 and J is TRBJ1-1, with a possible D match to TRBD1 (6 bases). The CDR3 extends over 14 amino acids. Per the germline V gene, CDR1 is MNHEY and CDR2 is SMNVEV (reference sequence). Trimming took off 3 bases at V and 4 bases at J, with 12 bases between the two ends. CDR3 DNA: TGTGCCAGCAGTTTGGCGGGGGGCGGCACTGAAGCTTTCTTT. Translated, it gives CASSLAGGGTEAFF.

The CDR3: CASTQMSEAFF. In nucleotides, the CDR3 is TGTGCCAGCACTCAGATGTCTGAAGCTTTCTTT. The V call is TRBV2, the J call TRBJ1-1, with no clear D. The CDR3 totals 11 residues. Germline V gene sequence: CDR1 SNHLY, CDR2 FYNNEI. V lost 7 bases and J 6 bases, leaving 9 bases between the germline ends.

The chain combines TRBV11-2 with TRBJ2-7, with 7 bases lining up with TRBD1. The CDR3 loop spans 12 amino acids. J gave up 7 bases and V 6 bases, and 6 bases lay outside the gene matches. Looked up from germline, CDR1 is SGHAT and CDR2 is FQNNGV. The CDR3 reads CASSLTGQEQYF. CDR3 DNA sequence: TGTGCCAGCAGTCTGACAGGGCAAGAGCAGTACTTC.